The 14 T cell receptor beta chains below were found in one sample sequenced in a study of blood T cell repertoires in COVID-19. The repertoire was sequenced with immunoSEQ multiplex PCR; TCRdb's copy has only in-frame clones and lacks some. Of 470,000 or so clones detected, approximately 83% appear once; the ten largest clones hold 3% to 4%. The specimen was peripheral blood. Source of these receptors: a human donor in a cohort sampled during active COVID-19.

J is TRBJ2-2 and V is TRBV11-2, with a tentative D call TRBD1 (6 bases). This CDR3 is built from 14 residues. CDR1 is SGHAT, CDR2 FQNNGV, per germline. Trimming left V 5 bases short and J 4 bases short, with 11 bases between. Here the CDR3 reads CASSLRQATGELFF. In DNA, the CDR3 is TGTGCCAGCAGCCTCCGACAGGCCACCGGGGAGCTGTTTTTT. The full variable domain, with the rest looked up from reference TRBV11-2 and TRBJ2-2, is EAGVAQSPRYKIIEKRQSVAFWCNPISGHATLYWYQQILGQGPKLLIQFQNNGVVDDSQLPKDRFSAERLKGVDSTLKIQPAKLEDSAVYLCASSLRQATGELFFGEGSRLTVL.

CDR3 DNA: TGTGCCAGCAGCTCTCGACCCATGACAAGCGCGGGAGGGTCCCACGAGCAGTACTTC. Translating it yields CASSSRPMTSAGGSHEQYF. The rearrangement links TRBV7-9 to TRBJ2-7; 9 bases are a match to TRBD2. V was pared by 4 bases and J by 5 bases, with 21 bases of the junction left unmatched. Germline V lookup: CDR1 SEHNR, CDR2 FQNEAQ (reference sequence). The CDR3 has 19 residues.

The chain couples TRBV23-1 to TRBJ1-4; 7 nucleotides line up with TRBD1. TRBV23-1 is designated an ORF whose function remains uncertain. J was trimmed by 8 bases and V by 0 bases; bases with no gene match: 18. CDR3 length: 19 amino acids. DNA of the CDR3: TGCGCCAGCAGTCAATCGCTTCTCGCAGGGGGTGGAGCAGGAGAAAAACTGTTTTTT. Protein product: CASSQSLLAGGGAGEKLFF.

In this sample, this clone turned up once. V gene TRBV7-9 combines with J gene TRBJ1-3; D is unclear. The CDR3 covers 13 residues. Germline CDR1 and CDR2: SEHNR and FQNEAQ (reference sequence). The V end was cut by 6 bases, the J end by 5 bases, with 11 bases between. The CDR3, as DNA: TGTGCCAGCAGTCCCGACGGGAGAAACACCATATATTTT. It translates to CASSPDGRNTIYF.

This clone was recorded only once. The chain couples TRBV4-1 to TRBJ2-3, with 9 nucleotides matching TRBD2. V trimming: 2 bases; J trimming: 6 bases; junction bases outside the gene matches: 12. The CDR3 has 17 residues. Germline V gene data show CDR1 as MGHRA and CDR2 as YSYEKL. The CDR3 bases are TGCGCCAGCAGCCAAACTCGACTAGCGGACATCACGGATACGCAGTATTTT. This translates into CASSQTRLADITDTQYF.

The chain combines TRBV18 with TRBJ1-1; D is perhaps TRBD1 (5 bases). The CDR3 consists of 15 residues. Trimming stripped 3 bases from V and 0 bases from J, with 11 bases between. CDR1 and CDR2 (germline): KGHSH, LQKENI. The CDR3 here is CASSPPRTLNTEAFF. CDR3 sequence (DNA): TGTGCCAGCTCACCGCCCCGGACACTGAACACTGAAGCTTTCTTT.

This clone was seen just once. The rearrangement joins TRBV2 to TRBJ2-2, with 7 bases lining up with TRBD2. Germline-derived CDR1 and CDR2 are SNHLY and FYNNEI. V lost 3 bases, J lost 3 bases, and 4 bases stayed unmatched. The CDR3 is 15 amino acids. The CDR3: CASSDPGGHTGELFF. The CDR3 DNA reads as TGTGCCAGCAGTGATCCGGGAGGCCACACCGGGGAGCTGTTTTTT.

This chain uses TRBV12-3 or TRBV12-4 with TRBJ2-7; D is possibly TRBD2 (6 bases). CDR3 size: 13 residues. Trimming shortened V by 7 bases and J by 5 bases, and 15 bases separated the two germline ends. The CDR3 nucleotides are TGTGCCAGCACCACTGACGGGGGACACGAGCAGTACTTC. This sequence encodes CASTTDGGHEQYF.

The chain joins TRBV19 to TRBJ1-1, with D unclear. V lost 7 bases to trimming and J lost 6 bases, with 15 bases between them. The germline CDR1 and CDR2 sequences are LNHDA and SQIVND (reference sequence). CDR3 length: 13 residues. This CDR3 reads CASKVDEAAEAFF. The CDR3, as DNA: TGTGCCAGTAAGGTTGACGAGGCAGCTGAAGCTTTCTTT.

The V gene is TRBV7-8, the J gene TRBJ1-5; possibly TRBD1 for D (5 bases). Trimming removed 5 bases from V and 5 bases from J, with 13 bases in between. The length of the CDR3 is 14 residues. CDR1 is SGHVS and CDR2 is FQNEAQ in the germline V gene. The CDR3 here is CASSLGQGDQPQHF. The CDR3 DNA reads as TGTGCCAGCAGCCTAGGGCAGGGTGATCAGCCCCAGCATTTT.

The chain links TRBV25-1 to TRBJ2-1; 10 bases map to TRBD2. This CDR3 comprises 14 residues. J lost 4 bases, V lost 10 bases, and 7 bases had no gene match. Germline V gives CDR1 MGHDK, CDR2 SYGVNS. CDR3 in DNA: TGTGCCACCGCAAGCGGGAGGGCTTACAATGAGCAGTTCTTC. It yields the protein CATASGRAYNEQFF.

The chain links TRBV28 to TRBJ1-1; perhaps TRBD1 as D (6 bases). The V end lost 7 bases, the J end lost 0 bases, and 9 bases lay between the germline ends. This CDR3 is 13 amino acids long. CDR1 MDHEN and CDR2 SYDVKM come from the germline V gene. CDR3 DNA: TGTGCCAGCAATGGGGGCGTGAACACTGAAGCTTTCTTT. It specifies CASNGGVNTEAFF. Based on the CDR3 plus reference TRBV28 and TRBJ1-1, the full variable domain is DVKVTQSSRYLVKRTGEKVFLECVQDMDHENMFWYRQDPGLGLRLIYFSYDVKMKEKGDIPEGYSVSREKKERFSLILESASTNQTSMYLCASNGGVNTEAFFGQGTRLTVV.

CDR3 coding DNA: TGTGCCAGCAGCCAAAGAGCCGAGACAGTGGCTGGAAACACCATATATTTT. It encodes CASSQRAETVAGNTIYF. J is TRBJ1-3 and V is TRBV7-8; D might be TRBD1 (5 bases). The CDR3 contains 17 residues. Germline CDR1 is SGHVS and CDR2 is FQNEAQ. V was pared by 5 bases and J by 2 bases, with 19 bases between.

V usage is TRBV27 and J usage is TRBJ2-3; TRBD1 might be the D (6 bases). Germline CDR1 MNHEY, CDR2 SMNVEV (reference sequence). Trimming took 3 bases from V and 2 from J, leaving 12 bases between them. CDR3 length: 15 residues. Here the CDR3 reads CASSLAGEPTDTQYF. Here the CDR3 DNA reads TGTGCCAGCAGTTTGGCAGGGGAGCCCACAGATACGCAGTATTTT.